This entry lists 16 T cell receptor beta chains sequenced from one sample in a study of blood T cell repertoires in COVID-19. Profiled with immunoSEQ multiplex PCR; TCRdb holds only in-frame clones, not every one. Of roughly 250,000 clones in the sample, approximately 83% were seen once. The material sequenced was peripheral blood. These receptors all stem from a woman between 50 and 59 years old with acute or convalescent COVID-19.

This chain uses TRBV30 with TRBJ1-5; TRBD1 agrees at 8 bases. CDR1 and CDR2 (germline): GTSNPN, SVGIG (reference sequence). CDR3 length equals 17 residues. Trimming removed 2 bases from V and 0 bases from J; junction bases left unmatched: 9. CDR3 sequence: CAWSPDRDSYSNQPQHF. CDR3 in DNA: TGTGCCTGGAGTCCGGACAGGGACAGCTATAGCAATCAGCCCCAGCATTTT. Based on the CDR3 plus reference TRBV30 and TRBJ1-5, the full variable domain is SQTIHQWPATLVQPVGSPLSLECTVEGTSNPNLYWYRQAAGRGLQLLFYSVGIGQISSEVPQNLSASRPQDRQFILSSKKLLLSDSGFYLCAWSPDRDSYSNQPQHFGDGTRLSIL.

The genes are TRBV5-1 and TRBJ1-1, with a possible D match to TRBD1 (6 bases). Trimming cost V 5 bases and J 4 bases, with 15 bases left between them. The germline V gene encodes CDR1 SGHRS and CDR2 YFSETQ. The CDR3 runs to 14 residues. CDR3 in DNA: TGCGCCAGCAGGGGTGGGACATTTAGCACTGAAGCTTTCTTT. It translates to CASRGGTFSTEAFF.

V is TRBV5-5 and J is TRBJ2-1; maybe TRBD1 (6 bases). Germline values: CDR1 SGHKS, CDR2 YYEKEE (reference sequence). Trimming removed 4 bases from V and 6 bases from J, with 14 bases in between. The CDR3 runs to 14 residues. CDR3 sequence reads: CASSLSQGSNEQFF. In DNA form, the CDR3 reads TGTGCCAGCAGCCTATCCCAGGGGTCCAATGAGCAGTTCTTC.

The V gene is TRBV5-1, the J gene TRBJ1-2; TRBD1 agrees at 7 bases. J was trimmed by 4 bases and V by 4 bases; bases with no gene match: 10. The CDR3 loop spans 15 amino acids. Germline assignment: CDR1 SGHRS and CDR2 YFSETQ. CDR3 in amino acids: CASSPSGTASYGYTF. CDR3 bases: TGCGCCAGCAGCCCGAGTGGGACAGCTAGCTATGGCTACACCTTC.

The CDR3 DNA follows: TGCGCCAGCAGCCAAATAACCGGGGAAGCTTTCTTT. Translation: CASSQITGEAFF. V usage is TRBV4-1 and J usage is TRBJ1-1; the D is unclear. The length of the CDR3 is 12 residues. V lost 2 bases and J 8 bases, leaving 9 bases between the germline ends. CDR1 and CDR2 (germline): MGHRA, YSYEKL.

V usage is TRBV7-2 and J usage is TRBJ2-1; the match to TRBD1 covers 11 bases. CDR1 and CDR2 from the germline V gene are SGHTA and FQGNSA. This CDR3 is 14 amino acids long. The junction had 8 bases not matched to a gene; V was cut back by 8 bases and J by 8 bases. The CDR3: CASRPDRGRYEQFF. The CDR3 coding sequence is TGTGCCAGCCGCCCGGACAGGGGGCGGTATGAGCAGTTCTTC.

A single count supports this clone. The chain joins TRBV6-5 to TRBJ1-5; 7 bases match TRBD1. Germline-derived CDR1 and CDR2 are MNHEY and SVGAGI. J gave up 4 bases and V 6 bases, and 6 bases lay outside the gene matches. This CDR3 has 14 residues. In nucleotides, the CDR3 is TGTGCCAGCAGCAGTCGGGACAGAAATCAGCCCCAGCATTTT. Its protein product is CASSSRDRNQPQHF.

DNA for the CDR3: TGTGCCACCCAGGGGCTTGGGTACACTGAAGCTTTCTTT. It is translated as CATQGLGYTEAFF. The V and J genes are TRBV19 and TRBJ1-1, with D tentatively TRBD1 (6 bases). Per germline, CDR1 LNHDA and CDR2 SQIVND (reference sequence). Trimming left V 10 bases short and J 3 bases short, with 15 bases between. The CDR3 sequence is 13 residues long.

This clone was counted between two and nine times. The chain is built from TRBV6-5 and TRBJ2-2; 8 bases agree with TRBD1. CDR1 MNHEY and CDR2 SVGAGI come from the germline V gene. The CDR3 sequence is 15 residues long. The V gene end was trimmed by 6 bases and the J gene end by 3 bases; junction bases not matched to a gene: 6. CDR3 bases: TGTGCCAGCAGGGTACAGGGGGGCGACACCGGGGAGCTGTTTTTT. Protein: CASRVQGGDTGELFF.

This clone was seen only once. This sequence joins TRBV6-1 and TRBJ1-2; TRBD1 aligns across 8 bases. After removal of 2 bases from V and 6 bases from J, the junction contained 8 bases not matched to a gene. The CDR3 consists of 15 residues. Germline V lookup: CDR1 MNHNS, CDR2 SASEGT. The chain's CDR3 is CASSESRQGLNGYTF. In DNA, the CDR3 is TGTGCCAGCAGTGAAAGCCGACAGGGGTTGAATGGCTACACCTTC.

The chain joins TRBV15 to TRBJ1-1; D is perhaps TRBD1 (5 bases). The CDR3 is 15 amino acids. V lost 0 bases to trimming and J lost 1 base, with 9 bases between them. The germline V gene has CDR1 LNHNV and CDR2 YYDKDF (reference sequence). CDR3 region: CATSREGRENTEAFF. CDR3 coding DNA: TGTGCCACCAGCAGAGAGGGCAGGGAGAACACTGAAGCTTTCTTT.

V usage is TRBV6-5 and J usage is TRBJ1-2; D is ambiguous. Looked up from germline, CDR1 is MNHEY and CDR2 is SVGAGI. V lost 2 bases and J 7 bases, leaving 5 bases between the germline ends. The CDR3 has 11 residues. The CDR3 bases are TGTGCCAGCAGTTACCTAGGTGGCTACACCTTC. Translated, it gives CASSYLGGYTF.

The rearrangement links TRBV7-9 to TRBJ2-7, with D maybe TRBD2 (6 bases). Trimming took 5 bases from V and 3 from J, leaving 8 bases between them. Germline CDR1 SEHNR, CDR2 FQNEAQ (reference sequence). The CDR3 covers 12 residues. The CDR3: CASSLGSYEQYF. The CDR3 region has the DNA TGTGCCAGCAGCCTCGGGAGCTACGAGCAGTACTTC.

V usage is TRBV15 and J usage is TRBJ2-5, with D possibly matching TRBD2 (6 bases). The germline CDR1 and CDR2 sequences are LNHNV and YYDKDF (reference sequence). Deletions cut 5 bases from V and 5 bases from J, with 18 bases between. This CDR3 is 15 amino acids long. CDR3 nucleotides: TGTGCCACCAGCGTGGGACTGGGGGTCACGGAGACCCAGTACTTC. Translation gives CATSVGLGVTETQYF.

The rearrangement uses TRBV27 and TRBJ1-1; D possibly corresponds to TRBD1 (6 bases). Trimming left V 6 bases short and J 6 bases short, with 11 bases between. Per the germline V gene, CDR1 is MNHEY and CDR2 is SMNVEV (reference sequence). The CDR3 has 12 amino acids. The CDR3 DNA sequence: TGTGCCAGCAGGAGGACAGCGGCTGAAGCTTTCTTT. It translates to CASRRTAAEAFF.

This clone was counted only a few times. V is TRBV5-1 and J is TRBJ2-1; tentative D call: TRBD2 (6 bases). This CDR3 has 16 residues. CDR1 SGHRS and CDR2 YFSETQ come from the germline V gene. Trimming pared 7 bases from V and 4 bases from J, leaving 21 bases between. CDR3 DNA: TGCGCCAGCTCAGCAACCCGGGACTTAATATACAATGAGCAGTTCTTC. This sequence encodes CASSATRDLIYNEQFF.